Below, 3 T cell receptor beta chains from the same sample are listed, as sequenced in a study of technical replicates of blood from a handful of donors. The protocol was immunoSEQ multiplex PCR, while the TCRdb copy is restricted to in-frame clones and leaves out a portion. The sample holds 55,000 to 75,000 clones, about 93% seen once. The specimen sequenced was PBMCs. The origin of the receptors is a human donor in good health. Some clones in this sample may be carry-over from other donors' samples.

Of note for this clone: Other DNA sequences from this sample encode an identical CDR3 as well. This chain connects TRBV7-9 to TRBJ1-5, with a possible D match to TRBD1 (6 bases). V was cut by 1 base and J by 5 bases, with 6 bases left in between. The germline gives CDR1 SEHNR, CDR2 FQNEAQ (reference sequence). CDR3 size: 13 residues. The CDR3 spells CASSLDRDQPQHF. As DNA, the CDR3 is TGTGCCAGCAGCTTAGACAGGGATCAGCCCCAGCATTTT.

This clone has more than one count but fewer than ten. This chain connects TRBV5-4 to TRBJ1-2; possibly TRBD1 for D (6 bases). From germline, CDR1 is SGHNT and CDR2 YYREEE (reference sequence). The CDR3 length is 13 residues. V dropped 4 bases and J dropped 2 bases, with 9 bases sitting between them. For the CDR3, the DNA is TGTGCCAGCAGCCTGGACAGCAACTATGGCTACACCTTC. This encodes CASSLDSNYGYTF.

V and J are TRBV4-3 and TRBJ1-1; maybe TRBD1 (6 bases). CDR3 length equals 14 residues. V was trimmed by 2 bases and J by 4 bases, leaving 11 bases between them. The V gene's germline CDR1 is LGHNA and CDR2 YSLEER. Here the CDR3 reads CASSQRQVGTEAFF. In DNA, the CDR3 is TGCGCCAGCAGCCAAAGACAGGTGGGCACTGAAGCTTTCTTT.